This entry concerns a single TCR beta chain. Deletions cut 5 bases from V and 10 bases from J, with 18 bases between. Germline loops: CDR1 SGHTA, CDR2 FQGNSA. This CDR3 is built from 15 residues. This specimen belongs to a study of blood T cell repertoires in COVID-19. Overall study context: COVID-19 samples from acute and convalescent phases originated in the United States, Italy and Spain. Sources were T cells, B-cell-depleted T cells, or PBMCs; the material itself was cDNA or gDNA.

Libraries were prepared by immunoSEQ multiplex PCR; TCRdb keeps only in-frame clonotypes and omits some of them. The sample lists 150,000 to 200,000 clones, 85% to 95% occurring once. The sequence derives from a woman aged 60-70 years with COVID-19, enrolled during active disease. This chain joins TRBV7-2 and TRBJ1-6; D perhaps matches TRBD1 (5 bases). Sequencing input: peripheral blood. The DNA of the CDR3 is TGTGCCAGCAGCCCGAATATCGGGACTGGGTCACCCCTCCACTTT. Protein product: CASSPNIGTGSPLHF.